A selection of T cell receptor beta chains follows, all from one sample in a study of T cell repertoires in cytomegalovirus infection. MiXCR, run by TCRdb on the reads, gives a single entry per CDR3 protein. In the table there are about 180,000 distinct CDR3 sequences, 17% of which are singletons. Sequencing was performed on CD8+ T cells from PBMCs. These receptors were taken from a human donor in good health (CMV status not recorded). Some clones in this sample may be carry-over from other donors' samples. The CDR3 runs from the conserved cysteine through the conserved F or W. The order of the fields is D gene, CDR3 length, V gene, J gene, clone size, CDR3 DNA, CDR3 protein. D genes are given only for firm matches. Rows may omit the clone size; those that give it use once, few, many or a size class.

d_call: NA; cdr3_length: 13; v_call: TRBV7-6; j_call: TRBJ1-4; clone_size: few; cdr3_nt: TGTGCCAGCAGCATCGGAGGGGGTGAAAAACTGTTTTTT; cdr3_aa: CASSIGGGEKLFF
d_call: NA; cdr3_length: 14; v_call: TRBV20-1; j_call: TRBJ2-1; clone_size: few; cdr3_nt: TGCAGTGCTCCCGACGTGAGCTCCTACAATGAGCAGTTCTTC; cdr3_aa: CSAPDVSSYNEQFF
d_call: TRBD1; cdr3_length: 15; v_call: TRBV28; j_call: TRBJ1-1; clone_size: NA; cdr3_nt: TGTGCCAGCAGTTTCGACAGGGGGTCGAACACTGAAGCTTTCTTT; cdr3_aa: CASSFDRGSNTEAFF
d_call: TRBD1; cdr3_length: 16; v_call: TRBV20-1; j_call: TRBJ2-3; clone_size: NA; cdr3_nt: TGCAGTGCTAGAGATCGGGACAGAACATATTCAGATACGCAGTATTTT; cdr3_aa: CSARDRDRTYSDTQYF
d_call: NA; cdr3_length: 15; v_call: TRBV12-3/TRBV12-4; j_call: TRBJ2-2; clone_size: NA; cdr3_nt: TGTGCCAGCAGTTTTAAGGGGGAGAACACCGGGGAGCTGTTTTTT; cdr3_aa: CASSFKGENTGELFF
d_call: NA; cdr3_length: 11; v_call: TRBV29-1; j_call: TRBJ1-1; clone_size: NA; cdr3_nt: TGCAGCGTTGCCCCCTACACTGAAGCTTTCTTT; cdr3_aa: CSVAPYTEAFF
d_call: TRBD2; cdr3_length: 15; v_call: TRBV25-1; j_call: TRBJ2-3; clone_size: NA; cdr3_nt: TGTGCCAGCAGTGAATTTGGACTAGACACAGATACGCAGTATTTT; cdr3_aa: CASSEFGLDTDTQYF
d_call: NA; cdr3_length: 12; v_call: TRBV2; j_call: TRBJ1-2; clone_size: NA; cdr3_nt: TGTGGGGGGACGGCTTCGGCCGAGGGCTACACCTTC; cdr3_aa: CGGTASAEGYTF
d_call: NA; cdr3_length: 15; v_call: TRBV28; j_call: TRBJ2-3; clone_size: NA; cdr3_nt: TGTGCCAGCAGTTTAGGCGTATCCGGCACAGATACGCAGTATTTT; cdr3_aa: CASSLGVSGTDTQYF
d_call: TRBD2; cdr3_length: 17; v_call: TRBV4-1; j_call: TRBJ2-1; clone_size: few; cdr3_nt: TGCGCCAGCACCGGGGGGAGCGGGGCAAGCTCCTACAATGAGCAGTTCTTC; cdr3_aa: CASTGGSGASSYNEQFF
d_call: NA; cdr3_length: 16; v_call: TRBV28; j_call: TRBJ2-7; clone_size: few; cdr3_nt: TGTGCCAGCAGTTCCCCCCTGGGCCCTAGCTCCTACGAGCAGTACTTC; cdr3_aa: CASSSPLGPSSYEQYF
d_call: NA; cdr3_length: 11; v_call: TRBV29-1; j_call: TRBJ1-1; clone_size: few; cdr3_nt: TGCAGCGTTCCCTTGAACACTGAAGCTTTCTTT; cdr3_aa: CSVPLNTEAFF
d_call: TRBD2; cdr3_length: 14; v_call: TRBV13; j_call: TRBJ2-7; clone_size: NA; cdr3_nt: TGTGCCAGCAGCTTCGGAGCGGGGACCTACGAGCAGTACTTC; cdr3_aa: CASSFGAGTYEQYF
d_call: NA; cdr3_length: 12; v_call: TRBV28; j_call: TRBJ2-7; clone_size: NA; cdr3_nt: TGTGCCAGCAGGGACGGTTCCTACGAGCAGTACTTC; cdr3_aa: CASRDGSYEQYF
d_call: NA; cdr3_length: 15; v_call: TRBV27; j_call: TRBJ1-1; clone_size: few; cdr3_nt: TGTGCCAGCAGTTTAAGGTACACGGGGAACACTGAAGCTTTCTTT; cdr3_aa: CASSLRYTGNTEAFF
d_call: TRBD2; cdr3_length: 15; v_call: TRBV10-3; j_call: TRBJ2-5; clone_size: few; cdr3_nt: TGTGCCATCAGTGAGAGCGGGGAATACCAAGAGACCCAGTACTTC; cdr3_aa: CAISESGEYQETQYF
d_call: NA; cdr3_length: 14; v_call: TRBV28; j_call: TRBJ2-7; clone_size: NA; cdr3_nt: TGTGCCACCCAAGGTAGACGTCTGGCCTACGAGCAGTACTTC; cdr3_aa: CATQGRRLAYEQYF
d_call: NA; cdr3_length: 13; v_call: TRBV24-1; j_call: TRBJ2-3; clone_size: NA; cdr3_nt: TGTGCCACCAGTGATTTGGGCACAGATACGCAGTATTTT; cdr3_aa: CATSDLGTDTQYF
d_call: TRBD1; cdr3_length: 14; v_call: TRBV20-1; j_call: TRBJ2-3; clone_size: few; cdr3_nt: TGCAGTGCTTTTACAGGGGATAGCACAGATACGCAGTATTTT; cdr3_aa: CSAFTGDSTDTQYF
d_call: TRBD2; cdr3_length: 17; v_call: TRBV6-1; j_call: TRBJ2-1; clone_size: NA; cdr3_nt: TGTGCCAGCAGTGAAATCCCTCTAGCGGGGCCATACAATGAGCAGTTCTTC; cdr3_aa: CASSEIPLAGPYNEQFF
d_call: NA; cdr3_length: 17; v_call: TRBV7-2; j_call: TRBJ1-5; clone_size: few; cdr3_nt: TGTGCCAGCAGCCCTTACACACGCTTGGCGGGCAATCAGCCCCAGCATTTT; cdr3_aa: CASSPYTRLAGNQPQHF
d_call: NA; cdr3_length: 16; v_call: TRBV7-2; j_call: TRBJ2-1; clone_size: few; cdr3_nt: TGTGCCAGCAGCTTAGCGCTAGGGGGGCACTACAATGAGCAGTTCTTC; cdr3_aa: CASSLALGGHYNEQFF
d_call: TRBD2; cdr3_length: 15; v_call: TRBV20-1; j_call: TRBJ2-3; clone_size: few; cdr3_nt: TGCAGTGCCCTCGTGGTAGCGGGCAGCACAGATACGCAGTATTTT; cdr3_aa: CSALVVAGSTDTQYF
d_call: NA; cdr3_length: 14; v_call: TRBV6-5; j_call: TRBJ1-5; clone_size: NA; cdr3_nt: TGTGCCAGCAGACCAGGGTATAGCAATCAGCCCCAGCATTTT; cdr3_aa: CASRPGYSNQPQHF
d_call: TRBD1; cdr3_length: 12; v_call: TRBV7-9; j_call: TRBJ2-7; clone_size: NA; cdr3_nt: TGTGCCAGCAGCTCACAGGGGTACGAGCAGTACTTC; cdr3_aa: CASSSQGYEQYF
d_call: TRBD1; cdr3_length: 18; v_call: TRBV6-6; j_call: TRBJ1-5; clone_size: NA; cdr3_nt: TGTGCCAGCAGTTACTCGCAAACCAACAGGGGATTGAATCAGCCCCAGCATTTT; cdr3_aa: CASSYSQTNRGLNQPQHF
d_call: TRBD1; cdr3_length: 16; v_call: TRBV29-1; j_call: TRBJ2-2; clone_size: few; cdr3_nt: TGCAGCGTTGAAGTTAGAGGACAGGCTTTGACCGGGGAGCTGTTTTTT; cdr3_aa: CSVEVRGQALTGELFF
d_call: NA; cdr3_length: 13; v_call: TRBV12-5; j_call: TRBJ2-1; clone_size: few; cdr3_nt: TGTGCTAGTGGTTTGGTAGTCTACAATGAGCAGTTCTTC; cdr3_aa: CASGLVVYNEQFF
d_call: TRBD1; cdr3_length: 18; v_call: TRBV6-2/TRBV6-3; j_call: TRBJ2-7; clone_size: few; cdr3_nt: TGTGCCAGCAGTTACTCATCCTCCGGGACAGGGGACTCCTACGAGCAGTACTTC; cdr3_aa: CASSYSSSGTGDSYEQYF
d_call: NA; cdr3_length: 14; v_call: TRBV28; j_call: TRBJ2-7; clone_size: few; cdr3_nt: TGTGCCAGCAGTCCGGCTTCCCCCTACTACGAGCAGTACTTC; cdr3_aa: CASSPASPYYEQYF
d_call: NA; cdr3_length: 15; v_call: TRBV15; j_call: TRBJ2-2; clone_size: NA; cdr3_nt: TGTGCCACCAGCAGAGATGGACAGAGCCCCGGGGAGCTGTTTTTT; cdr3_aa: CATSRDGQSPGELFF
d_call: NA; cdr3_length: 16; v_call: TRBV7-2; j_call: TRBJ2-1; clone_size: many; cdr3_nt: TGTGCCAGCAGCTTCCGCGGGACGGGAGCCGCGAGGGAGCAGTTCTTC; cdr3_aa: CASSFRGTGAAREQFF
d_call: NA; cdr3_length: 15; v_call: TRBV7-9; j_call: TRBJ2-7; clone_size: few; cdr3_nt: TGTGCCAGCAGCTTAACCCAGGAGAGCTCCTACGAGCAGTACTTC; cdr3_aa: CASSLTQESSYEQYF
d_call: NA; cdr3_length: 12; v_call: TRBV29-1; j_call: TRBJ1-1; clone_size: few; cdr3_nt: TGCAGCGGAGGGAGGCTCCGCTCTGAAGCTTTCTTT; cdr3_aa: CSGGRLRSEAFF
d_call: NA; cdr3_length: 14; v_call: TRBV29-1; j_call: TRBJ2-1; clone_size: NA; cdr3_nt: TGCAGCTCTCGAGGGGTTCTCACCTACAATGAGCAGTTCTTC; cdr3_aa: CSSRGVLTYNEQFF
d_call: TRBD2; cdr3_length: 17; v_call: TRBV7-9; j_call: TRBJ2-4; clone_size: many; cdr3_nt: TGTGCCAGCAGCCCCCCCACTAGCGGGGGTGCCAAAAACATTCAGTACTTC; cdr3_aa: CASSPPTSGGAKNIQYF
d_call: TRBD1; cdr3_length: 16; v_call: TRBV20-1; j_call: TRBJ1-2; clone_size: few; cdr3_nt: TGCAGTGCTAGAGATCCGGACTATGACAGGGGCTATGGCTACACCTTC; cdr3_aa: CSARDPDYDRGYGYTF
d_call: TRBD1; cdr3_length: 12; v_call: TRBV2; j_call: TRBJ2-2; clone_size: NA; cdr3_nt: TGTGCCACGACAGGGGGGACCGGGGAGCTGTTTTTT; cdr3_aa: CATTGGTGELFF
d_call: TRBD1; cdr3_length: 15; v_call: TRBV28; j_call: TRBJ2-7; clone_size: few; cdr3_nt: TGTGCCAGCAGTACCAGAGACAGGGGGCTTAGGGAGCAGTACTTC; cdr3_aa: CASSTRDRGLREQYF
d_call: TRBD1; cdr3_length: 15; v_call: TRBV7-2; j_call: TRBJ2-5; clone_size: many; cdr3_nt: TGTGCCAGCAGCTTGCTGGACAGGCCTTTGGAGACCCAGTACTTC; cdr3_aa: CASSLLDRPLETQYF
d_call: TRBD1; cdr3_length: 17; v_call: TRBV12-3/TRBV12-4; j_call: TRBJ1-1; clone_size: NA; cdr3_nt: TGTGCCAGCAGTTTTCGGTCGGACAGGGGGCCGGTTACTGAAGCTTTCTTT; cdr3_aa: CASSFRSDRGPVTEAFF
d_call: TRBD2; cdr3_length: 17; v_call: TRBV4-1; j_call: TRBJ2-7; clone_size: NA; cdr3_nt: TGCGCCAGCAGCCAAGAGGTAACTAGCGGGCTGTCCTACGAGCAGTACTTC; cdr3_aa: CASSQEVTSGLSYEQYF
d_call: TRBD2; cdr3_length: 16; v_call: TRBV7-2; j_call: TRBJ2-3; clone_size: NA; cdr3_nt: TGTGCCAGCAGCTCCGGACTAGCGGGTCACACAGATACGCAGTATTTT; cdr3_aa: CASSSGLAGHTDTQYF
d_call: TRBD1; cdr3_length: 15; v_call: TRBV7-6; j_call: TRBJ2-7; clone_size: few; cdr3_nt: TGTGCCAGCAGCTTAGAGCAGGGGGCTTCCTACGAGCAGTACTTC; cdr3_aa: CASSLEQGASYEQYF
d_call: NA; cdr3_length: 16; v_call: TRBV12-3/TRBV12-4; j_call: TRBJ1-3; clone_size: NA; cdr3_nt: TGTGCCAGCAGTTTCGGCACGGCAGGGCCTGGAAACACCATATATTTT; cdr3_aa: CASSFGTAGPGNTIYF
d_call: NA; cdr3_length: 15; v_call: TRBV5-1; j_call: TRBJ2-4; clone_size: many; cdr3_nt: TGCGCCAGCAGCTTGGCCGACGGAGCCAAAAACATTCAGTACTTC; cdr3_aa: CASSLADGAKNIQYF
d_call: TRBD2; cdr3_length: 16; v_call: TRBV7-2; j_call: TRBJ2-1; clone_size: many; cdr3_nt: TGTGCCAGCAGCCTTGGGACTAGCGAGAACCACAATGAGCAGTTCTTC; cdr3_aa: CASSLGTSENHNEQFF
d_call: TRBD1; cdr3_length: 15; v_call: TRBV6-6; j_call: TRBJ1-1; clone_size: few; cdr3_nt: TGTGCCAGCAGCCGAAGGACAGGGTGGAACACTGAAGCTTTCTTT; cdr3_aa: CASSRRTGWNTEAFF
d_call: TRBD1; cdr3_length: 16; v_call: TRBV7-8; j_call: TRBJ1-2; clone_size: few; cdr3_nt: TGTGCCAGCAGCTTAGCGGTCTCAGGGGGCCACTATGGCTACACCTTC; cdr3_aa: CASSLAVSGGHYGYTF
d_call: NA; cdr3_length: 15; v_call: TRBV10-3; j_call: TRBJ2-3; clone_size: NA; cdr3_nt: TGTGCCATCAGTGAAGGAGCAAATCTCAGAGATACGCAGTATTTT; cdr3_aa: CAISEGANLRDTQYF